This T cell receptor beta chain was recovered during a study of cytomegalovirus exposure and HLA in healthy donors. Primers: 60 Vbeta forward and 13 Jbeta reverse. The protocol was immunoSEQ multiplex PCR, while the TCRdb copy is restricted to in-frame clones and leaves out a portion. The data contain about 190,000 clones, about four fifths of them singletons. Notes on the study in general: Listed as cytomegalovirus-associated were more than 150 TCR beta chains. TCR beta chain V- and J-gene trimming was linked, in a later analysis, to a missense variant in DCLRE1C. In a later analysis, a genetic analysis reported fewer productive-TCR N-insertions in an Asian-associated ancestry cluster than the cohort average.

Worth noting for this clone: Its target is unknown.

The sequenced material came from PBMCs. The sequence was collected from a man between 40 and 49 years old in good health and CMV-seropositive.

The CDR3, as DNA: TGTGCCAGCAGCGTAGGGTGGAGTAGCGGGAACACCGGGGAGCTGTTTTTT. Encoded protein: CASSVGWSSGNTGELFF. The genes are TRBV9 and TRBJ2-2; perhaps TRBD2 as D (6 bases). Germline V CDR1 and CDR2: SGDLS, YYNGEE. Trimming cost V 0 bases and J 1 base, with 13 bases left between them. The length of the CDR3 is 17 residues.